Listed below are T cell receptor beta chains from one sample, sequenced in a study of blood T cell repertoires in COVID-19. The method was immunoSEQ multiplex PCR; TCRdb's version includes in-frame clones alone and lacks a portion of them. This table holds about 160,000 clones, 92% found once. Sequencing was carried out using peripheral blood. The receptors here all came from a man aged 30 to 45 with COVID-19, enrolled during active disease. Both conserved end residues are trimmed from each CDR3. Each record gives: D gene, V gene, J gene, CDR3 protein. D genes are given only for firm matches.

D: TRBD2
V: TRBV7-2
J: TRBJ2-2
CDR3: ASSLRSGLAVANTGELF

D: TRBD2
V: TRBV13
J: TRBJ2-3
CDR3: ASSSSTGGIVDTQY

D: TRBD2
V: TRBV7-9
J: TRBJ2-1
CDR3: ASSNLAGGTYNEQF

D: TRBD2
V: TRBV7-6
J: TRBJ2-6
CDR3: ASSLDQRGGSGANVLT

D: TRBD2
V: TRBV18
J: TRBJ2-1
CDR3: ASSPRGLANEQF

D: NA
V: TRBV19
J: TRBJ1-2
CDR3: ASSWTAANYGYT

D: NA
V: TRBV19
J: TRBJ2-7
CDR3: ASSFQTGSQY

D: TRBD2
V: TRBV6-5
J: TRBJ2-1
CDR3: ASSYSGLAANNEQF

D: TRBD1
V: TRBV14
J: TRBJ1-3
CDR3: ASSQTGGERNTIY

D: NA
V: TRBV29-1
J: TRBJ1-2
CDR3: SEGTSYGYT

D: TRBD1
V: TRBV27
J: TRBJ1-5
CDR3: ASSFLPRDRGTSNQPQH

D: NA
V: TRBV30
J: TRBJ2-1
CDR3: AFDSSNEQF

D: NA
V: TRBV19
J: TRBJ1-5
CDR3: ASSPLGVSNQPQH

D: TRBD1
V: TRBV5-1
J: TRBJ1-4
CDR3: ASSYTGDTTNEKLF

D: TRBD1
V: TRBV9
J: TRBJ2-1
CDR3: ASSVVPGGNEQF

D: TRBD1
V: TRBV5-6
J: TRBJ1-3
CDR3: ASSPDRGRSGNTIY

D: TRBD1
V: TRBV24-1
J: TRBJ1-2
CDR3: ATSGAGGASNYGYT

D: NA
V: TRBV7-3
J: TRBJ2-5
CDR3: ASSPGTTRQETQY

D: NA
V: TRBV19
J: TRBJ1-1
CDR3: ASSIAGGNTEAF

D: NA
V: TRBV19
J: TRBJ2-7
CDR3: ASSSGIEQY

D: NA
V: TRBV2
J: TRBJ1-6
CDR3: ASSEMGLYNSPLH

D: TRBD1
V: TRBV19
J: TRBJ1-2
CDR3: AISRTGGMYGYT

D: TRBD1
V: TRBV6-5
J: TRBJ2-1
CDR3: ASSRYRGPNEQF

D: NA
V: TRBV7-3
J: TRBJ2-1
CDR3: ASSLTRMDEQF

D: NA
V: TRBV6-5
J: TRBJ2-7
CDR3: ASSYWPRGEQY

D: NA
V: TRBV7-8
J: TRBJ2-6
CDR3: ASSLIGGLGANVLT

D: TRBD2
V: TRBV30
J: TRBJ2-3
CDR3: AWSLLAGVADTQY

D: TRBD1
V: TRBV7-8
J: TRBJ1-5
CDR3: ASSRGQGGNQPQH

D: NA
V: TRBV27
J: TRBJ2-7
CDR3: ASSLSVGWLFTEQY

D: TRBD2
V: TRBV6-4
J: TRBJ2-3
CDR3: ASSNLAGELDTQY

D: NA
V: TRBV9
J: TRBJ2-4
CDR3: ASSVGSRGQNIQY

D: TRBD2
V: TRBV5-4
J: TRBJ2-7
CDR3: ASSFSGSSYEQY

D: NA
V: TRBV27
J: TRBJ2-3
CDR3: ASRVYGSADTQY

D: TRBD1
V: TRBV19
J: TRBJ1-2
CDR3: ATQGARGYT

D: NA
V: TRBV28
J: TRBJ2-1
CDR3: ASTLMAGNNEQF

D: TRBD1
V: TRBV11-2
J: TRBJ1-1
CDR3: ASSLYGQVMNTEAF